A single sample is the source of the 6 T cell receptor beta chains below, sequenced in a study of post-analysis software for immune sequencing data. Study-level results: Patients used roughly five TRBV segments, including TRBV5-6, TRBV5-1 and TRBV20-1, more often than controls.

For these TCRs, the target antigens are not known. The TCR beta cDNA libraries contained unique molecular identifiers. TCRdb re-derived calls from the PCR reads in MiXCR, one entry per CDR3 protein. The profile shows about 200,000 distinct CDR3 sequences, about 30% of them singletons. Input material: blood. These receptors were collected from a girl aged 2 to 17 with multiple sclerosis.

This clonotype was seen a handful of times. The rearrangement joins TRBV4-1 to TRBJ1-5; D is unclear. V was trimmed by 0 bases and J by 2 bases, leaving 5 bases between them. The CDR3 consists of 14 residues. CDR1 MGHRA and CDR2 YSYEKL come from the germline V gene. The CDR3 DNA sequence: TGCGCCAGCAGCCAAGAAGGAGGCAATCAGCCCCAGCATTTT. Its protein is CASSQEGGNQPQHF.

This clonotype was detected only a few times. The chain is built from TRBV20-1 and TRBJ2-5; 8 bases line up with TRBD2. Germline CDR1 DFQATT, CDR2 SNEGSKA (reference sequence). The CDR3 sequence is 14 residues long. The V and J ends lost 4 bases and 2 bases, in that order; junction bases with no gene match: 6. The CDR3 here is CSATFGGGQETQYF. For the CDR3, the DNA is TGCAGTGCTACTTTTGGCGGGGGGCAAGAGACCCAGTACTTC.

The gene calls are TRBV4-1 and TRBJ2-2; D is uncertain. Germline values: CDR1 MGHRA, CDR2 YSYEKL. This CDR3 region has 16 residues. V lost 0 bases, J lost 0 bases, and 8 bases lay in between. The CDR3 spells CASSQDRHSNTGELFF. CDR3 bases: TGCGCCAGCAGCCAAGACCGACACTCGAACACCGGGGAGCTGTTTTTT.

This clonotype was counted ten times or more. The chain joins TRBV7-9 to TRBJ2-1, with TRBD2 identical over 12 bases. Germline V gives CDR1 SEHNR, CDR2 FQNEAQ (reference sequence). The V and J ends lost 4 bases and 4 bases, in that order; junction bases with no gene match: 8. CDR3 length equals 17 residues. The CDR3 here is CASSSPPSGRGYNEQFF. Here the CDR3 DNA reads TGTGCCAGCAGCTCCCCCCCTAGCGGGAGGGGGTACAATGAGCAGTTCTTC.

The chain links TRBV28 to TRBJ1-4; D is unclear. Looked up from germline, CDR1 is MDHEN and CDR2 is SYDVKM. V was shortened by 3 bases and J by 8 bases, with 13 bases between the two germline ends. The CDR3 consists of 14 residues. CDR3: CASSFPGWKEKLFF. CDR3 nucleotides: TGTGCCAGCAGTTTTCCGGGGTGGAAGGAAAAACTGTTTTTT.

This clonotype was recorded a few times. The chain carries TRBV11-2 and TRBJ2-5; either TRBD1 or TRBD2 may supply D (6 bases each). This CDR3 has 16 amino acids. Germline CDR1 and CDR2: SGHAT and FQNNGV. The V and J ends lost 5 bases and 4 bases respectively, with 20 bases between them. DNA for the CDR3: TGTGCCAGCAGCCCCCCGGTGGGGGGCGCGGGAGAGACCCAGTACTTC. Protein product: CASSPPVGGAGETQYF.